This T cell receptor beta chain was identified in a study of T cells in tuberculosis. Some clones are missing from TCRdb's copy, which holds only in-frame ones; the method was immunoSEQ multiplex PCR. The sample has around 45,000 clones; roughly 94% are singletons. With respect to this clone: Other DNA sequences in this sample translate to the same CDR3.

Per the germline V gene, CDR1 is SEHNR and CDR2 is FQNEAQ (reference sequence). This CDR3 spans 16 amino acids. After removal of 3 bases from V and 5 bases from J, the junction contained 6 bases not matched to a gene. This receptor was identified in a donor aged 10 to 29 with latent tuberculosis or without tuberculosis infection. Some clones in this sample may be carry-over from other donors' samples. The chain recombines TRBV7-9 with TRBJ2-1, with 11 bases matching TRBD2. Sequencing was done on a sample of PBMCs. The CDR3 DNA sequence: TGTGCCAGCAGCTTGTCACTAGCGGGAGCCCACAATGAGCAGTTCTTC. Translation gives CASSLSLAGAHNEQFF.